Below are 5 T cell receptor beta chains sequenced from a single sample in a study of shared clonotypes between healthy human individuals. Measured with immunoSEQ multiplex PCR; TCRdb has only the in-frame clones, and not every one. Among 950,000 to 1,300,000 clones, about 76% were seen once, and the ten largest hold approximately 1.5%. The sequenced sample was memory CD4+ T cells sorted from blood. Documented subset: CD45RA-negative fraction. These TCRs come from a man between 18 and 29 years old in good health.

Remarks on this clone: The sample holds other DNA sequences that translate to the same CDR3. The chain combines TRBV18 with TRBJ2-3; D gene ambiguous. The CDR3 sequence is 14 residues long. V dropped 1 base and J dropped 1 base, with 6 bases sitting between them. CDR1 KGHSH and CDR2 LQKENI come from the germline V gene. CDR3 residues: CASSPRTGTDTQYF. CDR3 in DNA: TGTGCCAGCTCACCACGTACGGGCACAGATACGCAGTATTTT.

To note about this clone: The same CDR3 also results from other DNA sequences found in this sample. The chain uses TRBV2 and TRBJ2-1; 9 bases line up with TRBD1. The CDR3 has 13 residues. Germline CDR1 reads SNHLY; CDR2 reads FYNNEI. V gave up 8 bases and J gave up 6 bases; unmatched junction bases: 5. The CDR3 protein is CASSGQGGNEQFF. The DNA for the CDR3 is TGTGCCAGCTCGGGACAGGGAGGCAATGAGCAGTTCTTC.

The rearrangement links TRBV4-3 to TRBJ1-6; D possibly corresponds to TRBD1 (6 bases). The length of the CDR3 is 15 residues. The germline V and J ends were trimmed by 3 bases and 6 bases, with 12 bases remaining between them. Germline lookup yields CDR1 LGHNA and CDR2 YSLEER. CDR3 loop: CASSQSTGPNSPLHF. The CDR3 DNA reads as TGCGCCAGCAGCCAGTCGACAGGCCCTAATTCACCCCTCCACTTT.

The rearrangement joins TRBV19 to TRBJ2-7; 7 bases line up with TRBD1. From germline, CDR1 is LNHDA and CDR2 SQIVND (reference sequence). The CDR3 is 18 residues long. Trimming took 1 base from V and 0 from J; bases not matched to a gene: 12. The CDR3 coding sequence is TGTGCCAGTAGTATAGTCGGAGTGTACGGGACAGTCTCCTACGAGCAGTACTTC. It is translated as CASSIVGVYGTVSYEQYF.

The genes are TRBV5-8 and TRBJ1-1; D is possibly TRBD1 (5 bases). V shed 5 bases and J shed 3 bases, with 14 bases lying between them. Germline V gives CDR1 SGHTS, CDR2 YDEGEE. The CDR3 totals 14 residues. Here the CDR3 reads CASRPQGEYTEAFF. Here the CDR3 DNA reads TGTGCCAGCAGACCCCAGGGAGAGTACACTGAAGCTTTCTTT.